This T cell receptor (beta chain) was obtained from a study of Ad26.COV2.S vaccination and SARS-CoV-2 variants. Libraries were prepared by immunoSEQ multiplex PCR; TCRdb keeps only in-frame clonotypes and omits some of them. The profile shows fewer than 600,000 clones, around 89% of them singletons. Germline trimming cut 8 bases from V and 0 bases from J; bases unmatched to any gene: 11. Germline CDR1 is MDHEN and CDR2 is SYDVKM. The CDR3 covers 16 residues. Treatment of the sample: 15 to 20 received Ad26.COV2.S at low or high dose, single or two shots; 5 received placebo; per-sample allocation not given. Vaccine and placebo recipients were sampled on day 63 after the first injection.

The chain couples TRBV28 to TRBJ2-7; 9 bases agree with TRBD2. The receptor comes from a person between 18 and 65 years old who received the Ad26.COV2.S COVID-19 vaccine or a placebo. The sequences come from peripheral blood, collected in a trial of Ad26.COV2.S vaccine versus placebo. CDR3 loop: CASGAGTSLFSYEQYF. The CDR3, as DNA: TGTGCCAGCGGCGCCGGGACTAGCCTCTTCTCCTACGAGCAGTACTTC.